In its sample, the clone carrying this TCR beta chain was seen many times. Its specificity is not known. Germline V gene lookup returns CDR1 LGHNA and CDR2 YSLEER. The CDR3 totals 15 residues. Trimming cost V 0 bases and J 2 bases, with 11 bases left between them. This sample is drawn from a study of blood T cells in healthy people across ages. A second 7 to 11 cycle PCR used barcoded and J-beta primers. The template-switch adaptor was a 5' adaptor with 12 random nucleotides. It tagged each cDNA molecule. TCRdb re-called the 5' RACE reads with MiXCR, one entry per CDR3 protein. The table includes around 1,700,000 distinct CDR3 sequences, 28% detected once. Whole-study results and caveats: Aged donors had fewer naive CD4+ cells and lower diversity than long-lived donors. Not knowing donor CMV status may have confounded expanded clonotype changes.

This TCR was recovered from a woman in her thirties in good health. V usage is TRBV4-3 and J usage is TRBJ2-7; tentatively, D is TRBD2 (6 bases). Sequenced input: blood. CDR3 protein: CASSQDSGGPYEQYF. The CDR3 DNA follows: TGCGCCAGCAGCCAAGATAGCGGCGGTCCCTACGAGCAGTACTTC.